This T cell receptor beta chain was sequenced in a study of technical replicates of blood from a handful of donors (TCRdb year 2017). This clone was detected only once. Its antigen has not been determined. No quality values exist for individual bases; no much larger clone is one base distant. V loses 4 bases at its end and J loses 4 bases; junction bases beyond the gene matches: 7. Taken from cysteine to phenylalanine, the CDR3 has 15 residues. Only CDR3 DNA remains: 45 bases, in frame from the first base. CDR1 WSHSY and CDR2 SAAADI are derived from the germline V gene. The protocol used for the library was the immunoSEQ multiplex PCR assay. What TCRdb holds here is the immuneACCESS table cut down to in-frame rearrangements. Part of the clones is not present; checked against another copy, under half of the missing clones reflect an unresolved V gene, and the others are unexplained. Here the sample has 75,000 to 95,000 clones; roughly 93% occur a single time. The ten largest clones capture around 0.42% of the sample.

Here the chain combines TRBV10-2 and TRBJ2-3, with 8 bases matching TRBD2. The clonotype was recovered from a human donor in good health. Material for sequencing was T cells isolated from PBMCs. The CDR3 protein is CASSVDSGSADTQYF. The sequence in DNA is TGCGCCAGCAGTGTGGACAGCGGGAGTGCAGATACGCAGTATTTT.